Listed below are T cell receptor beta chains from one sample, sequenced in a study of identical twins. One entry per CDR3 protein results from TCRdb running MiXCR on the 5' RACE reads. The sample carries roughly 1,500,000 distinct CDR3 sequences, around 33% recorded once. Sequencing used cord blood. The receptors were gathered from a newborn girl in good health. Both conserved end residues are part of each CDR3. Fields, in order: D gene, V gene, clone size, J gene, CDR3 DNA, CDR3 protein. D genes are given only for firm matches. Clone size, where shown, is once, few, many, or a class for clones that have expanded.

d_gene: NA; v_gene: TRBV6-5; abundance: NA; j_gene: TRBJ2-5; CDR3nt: TGTGCCAGCAGTTACTCGAGGGAGCACAGAGAAGAGACCCAGTACTTC; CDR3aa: CASSYSREHREETQYF
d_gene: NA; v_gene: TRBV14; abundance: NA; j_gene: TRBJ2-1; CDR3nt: TGTGCCAGCAGCCATCTTTCTAGCCACTACAATGAGCAGTTCTTC; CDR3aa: CASSHLSSHYNEQFF
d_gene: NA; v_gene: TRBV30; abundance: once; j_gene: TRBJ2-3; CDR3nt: TGTGCCTGGAACGCTTTCGATACGCAGTATTTT; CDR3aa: CAWNAFDTQYF
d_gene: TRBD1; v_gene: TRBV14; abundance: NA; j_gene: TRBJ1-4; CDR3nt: TGTGCCAGCGGCCAATGGGCAGGGGGCAGTGAAAAACTGTTTTTT; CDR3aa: CASGQWAGGSEKLFF
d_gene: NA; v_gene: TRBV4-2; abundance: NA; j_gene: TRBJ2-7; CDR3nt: TGTGCCAGCAGAGCAGGGGCAACGTCCTACAATGAGCAGTACTTC; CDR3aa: CASRAGATSYNEQYF
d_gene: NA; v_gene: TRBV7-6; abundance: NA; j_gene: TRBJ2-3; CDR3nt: TGTGCCAGCAGCTTAGTCGGCCCTCATGGAGATACGCAGTATTTT; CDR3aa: CASSLVGPHGDTQYF
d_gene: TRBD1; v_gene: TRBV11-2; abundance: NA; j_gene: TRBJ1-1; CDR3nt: TGTGCCAGCAGCTCATTACAGGGGAGAATAATAGGGGCTTTCTTT; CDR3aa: CASSSLQGRIIGAFF
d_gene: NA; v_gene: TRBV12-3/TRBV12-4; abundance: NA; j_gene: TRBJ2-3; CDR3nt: TGTGCCAGCAGGGTAGGAGTAGATACGCAGTATTTT; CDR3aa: CASRVGVDTQYF
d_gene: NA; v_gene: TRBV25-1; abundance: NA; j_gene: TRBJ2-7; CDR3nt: TGTGCCAGCAGTCCCAAACGGGGGGCTGGGCCCTCCTACGAGCAGTACTTC; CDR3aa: CASSPKRGAGPSYEQYF
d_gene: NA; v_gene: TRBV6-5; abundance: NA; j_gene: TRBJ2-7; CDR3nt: TGTGCCAGCAGTTCTACACGCAACGAGCAGTACTTC; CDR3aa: CASSSTRNEQYF
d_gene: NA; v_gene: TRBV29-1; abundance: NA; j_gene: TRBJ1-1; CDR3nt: TGCAGCGTAGGGTCAGGGGATACTGAAGCTTTCTTT; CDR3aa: CSVGSGDTEAFF
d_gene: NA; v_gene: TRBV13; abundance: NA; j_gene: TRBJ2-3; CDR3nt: TGTGCCAGCAGCCCCCGGGAACGTCAGGGAAATACGCAGTATTTT; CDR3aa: CASSPRERQGNTQYF
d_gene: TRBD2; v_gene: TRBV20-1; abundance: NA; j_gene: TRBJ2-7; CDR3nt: TGCAGTGGCCATAGCGGGTACGAGCAGTACTTC; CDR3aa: CSGHSGYEQYF
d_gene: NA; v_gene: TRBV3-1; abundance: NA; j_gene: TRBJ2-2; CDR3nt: TGTGCCAGCAGAAGCTTCCCCGGGTTCGACACCGGGGAGCTGTTTTTT; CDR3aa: CASRSFPGFDTGELFF
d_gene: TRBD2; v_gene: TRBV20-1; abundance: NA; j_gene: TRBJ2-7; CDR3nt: TGCAGTGCTAGAGTCCCTAGCGGGAGACGCGAGCAGTACTTC; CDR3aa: CSARVPSGRREQYF
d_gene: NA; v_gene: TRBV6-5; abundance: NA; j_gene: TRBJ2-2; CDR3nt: TGTGCCAGCAGCTCCCGTCGGGCAGGGTGGGGGGAGCTGTTTTTT; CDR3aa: CASSSRRAGWGELFF
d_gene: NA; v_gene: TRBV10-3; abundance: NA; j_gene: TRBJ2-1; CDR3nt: TGTGCCATCAGTGAAAGTTGGGGAGGCCCCAATGAGCAGTTCTTC; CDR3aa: CAISESWGGPNEQFF
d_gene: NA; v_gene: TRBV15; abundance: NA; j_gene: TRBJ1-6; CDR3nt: TGTGCCACCAGCAGGGACACCCTCAGCTCCTATAATTCACCCCTCCACTTT; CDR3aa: CATSRDTLSSYNSPLHF
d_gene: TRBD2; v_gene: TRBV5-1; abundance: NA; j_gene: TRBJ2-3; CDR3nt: TGCGCCAGGCGAGCGGGACCAAGCACAGATACGCAGTATTTT; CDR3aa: CARRAGPSTDTQYF
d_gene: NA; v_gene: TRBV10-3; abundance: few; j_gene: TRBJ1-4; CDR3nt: TGTGCCATCAGTGAGTCTCTGCCCGGGGCAGAGGAAAAACTGTTTTTT; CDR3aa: CAISESLPGAEEKLFF
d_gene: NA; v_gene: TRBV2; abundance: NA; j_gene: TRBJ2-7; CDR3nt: TGTGCCAGTGTAGGGGGGGCCTACGAGCAGTACTTC; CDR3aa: CASVGGAYEQYF
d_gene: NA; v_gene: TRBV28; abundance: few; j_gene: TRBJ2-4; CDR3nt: TGTGCCAGCACCACTAGACTGGCGGGAGCCAAAAACATTCAGTACTTC; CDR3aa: CASTTRLAGAKNIQYF
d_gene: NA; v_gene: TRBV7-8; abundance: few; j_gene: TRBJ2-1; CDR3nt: TGTGCCAGCAGCTTAAGGGGCGGTGCAGAGTATGAGCAGTTCTTC; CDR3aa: CASSLRGGAEYEQFF
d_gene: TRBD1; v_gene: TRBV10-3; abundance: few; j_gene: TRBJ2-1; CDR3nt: TGTGCCATCAGTGAGTCGAGGCAGGGGGCCTCCTACAATGAGCAGTTCTTC; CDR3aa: CAISESRQGASYNEQFF
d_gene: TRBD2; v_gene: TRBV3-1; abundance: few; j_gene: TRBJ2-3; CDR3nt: TGTGCCAGCAGCCAAGACCCGACTAGCGGGGGGAGTACAGATACGCAGTATTTT; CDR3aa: CASSQDPTSGGSTDTQYF
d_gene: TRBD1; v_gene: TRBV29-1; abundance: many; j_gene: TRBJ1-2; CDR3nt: TGCAGCGTTGAATCCAAGGGGGCCCTTAACTATGGCTACACCTTC; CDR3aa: CSVESKGALNYGYTF
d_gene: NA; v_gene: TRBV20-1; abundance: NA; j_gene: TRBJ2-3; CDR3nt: TGCAGTGCCCAAAGGCCTCTCGACGTAGGCACAGATACGCAGTATTTT; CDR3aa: CSAQRPLDVGTDTQYF
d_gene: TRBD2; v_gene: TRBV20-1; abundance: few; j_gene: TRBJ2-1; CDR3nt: TGCAGTGCTAGTGCTAGCGGGGGTTACAATGAGCAGTTCTTC; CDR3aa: CSASASGGYNEQFF
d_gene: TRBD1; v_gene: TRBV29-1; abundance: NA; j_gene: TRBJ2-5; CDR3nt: TGCAGCGTCGACAGGGGGCTGGAGACCCAGTACTTC; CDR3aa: CSVDRGLETQYF
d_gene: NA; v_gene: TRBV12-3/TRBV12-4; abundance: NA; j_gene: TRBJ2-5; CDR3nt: TGTGCCAGCAGTTTAGCGACGACCCCAGAGACCCAGTACTTC; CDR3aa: CASSLATTPETQYF
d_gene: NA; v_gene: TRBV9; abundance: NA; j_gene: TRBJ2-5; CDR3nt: TGTGCCAGCGGGGACAATCTAGGGAAGACCCAGTACTTC; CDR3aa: CASGDNLGKTQYF
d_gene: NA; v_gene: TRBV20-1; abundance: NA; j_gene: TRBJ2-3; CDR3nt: TGCAGTGCTATGCCTGTCGCGGGGGCCGCCGCGGATACGCAGTATTTT; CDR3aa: CSAMPVAGAAADTQYF
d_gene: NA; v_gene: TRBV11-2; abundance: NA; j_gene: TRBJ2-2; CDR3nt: TGTGCCAGCAGCTTATGGGGTCGGGGGAACACCGGGGAGCTGTTTTTT; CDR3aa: CASSLWGRGNTGELFF
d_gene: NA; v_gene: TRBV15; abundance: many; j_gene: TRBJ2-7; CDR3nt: TGTGCCACCAGCAGACTTTACGACGAGCAGTACTTC; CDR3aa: CATSRLYDEQYF
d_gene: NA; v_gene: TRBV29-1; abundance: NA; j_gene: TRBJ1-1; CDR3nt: TGCAGCGTTGAGCTGGGGATGAACACTGAAGCTTTCTTT; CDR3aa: CSVELGMNTEAFF